This T cell receptor (beta chain) was found in a study of T-cell memory formation after mild COVID-19. TCRdb reprocessed the 5' RACE reads with MiXCR, giving one entry per CDR3 protein. The sample includes fewer than 15,000 distinct CDR3 sequences, around 15% of them seen just once. This clonotype was counted between two and nine times. The V end lost 1 base, the J end lost 0 bases, and 3 bases lay between the germline ends. The germline CDR1 and CDR2 sequences are LNHDA and SQIVND (reference sequence). This CDR3 is built from 14 residues. The sample was PBMCs or a T cell subset sorted from them (not recorded which). This sequence originates from a man aged 18 to 29 who had mild COVID-19 (a few samples of this study predate the infection). Cell type and time point are not known. The chain links TRBV19 to TRBJ2-2; D remains ambiguous. CDR3 sequence reads: CASSIVSNTGELFF. CDR3 bases: TGTGCCAGTAGTATAGTTTCGAACACCGGGGAGCTGTTTTTT.